This is a list of T cell receptor beta chains from one sample in a study of cytomegalovirus exposure and HLA in healthy donors. Libraries were prepared by immunoSEQ multiplex PCR; TCRdb keeps only in-frame clonotypes and omits some of them. Of around 130,000 clones listed, 75% are singletons. The sequenced material came from PBMCs. The receptors shown here come from a woman in her 40s in good health and CMV-seropositive. Each CDR3 is given with its conserved first and last residue. Fields, in order: D gene, clone size, V gene, J gene, CDR3 DNA, CDR3 protein. A D gene is named only where the DNA matches it firmly. Clone size appears in some rows only: once, few, many, or a class for an expanded clone.

d_call: NA
clone_size: NA
v_call: TRBV6-5
j_call: TRBJ1-3
cdr3_nt: TGTGCCAGCAGGACAACCAGTTTCTCTGGAAACACCATATATTTT
cdr3_aa: CASRTTSFSGNTIYF

d_call: TRBD1
clone_size: NA
v_call: TRBV25-1
j_call: TRBJ1-1
cdr3_nt: TGTGCCAGCAGTGCCGGGACAGGGGGCTTCGGGGACACTGAAGCTTTCTTT
cdr3_aa: CASSAGTGGFGDTEAFF

d_call: NA
clone_size: NA
v_call: TRBV5-4
j_call: TRBJ2-7
cdr3_nt: TGTGCCAGCAGCCCCGGGGGCTCCTACGAGCAGTACTTC
cdr3_aa: CASSPGGSYEQYF

d_call: NA
clone_size: NA
v_call: TRBV21-1
j_call: TRBJ2-3
cdr3_nt: TGTGCCAGACCGGGACAGGGGGTGACAGATACGCAGTATTTT
cdr3_aa: CARPGQGVTDTQYF

d_call: NA
clone_size: few
v_call: TRBV10-2
j_call: TRBJ2-3
cdr3_nt: TGCGCCAGCAACCCCAGCGGGAGCACAGATACGCAGTATTTT
cdr3_aa: CASNPSGSTDTQYF

d_call: TRBD1
clone_size: NA
v_call: TRBV7-2
j_call: TRBJ1-1
cdr3_nt: TGTGCCAGCAGCAATCGAGGGGGCTTATACACTGAAGCTTTCTTT
cdr3_aa: CASSNRGGLYTEAFF

d_call: NA
clone_size: NA
v_call: TRBV5-6
j_call: TRBJ1-5
cdr3_nt: TGTGCCAGCAGCTTGGCGGGTCGGAGGAACAATCAGCCCCAGCATTTT
cdr3_aa: CASSLAGRRNNQPQHF

d_call: NA
clone_size: NA
v_call: TRBV19
j_call: TRBJ2-3
cdr3_nt: TGTGCCAGTAGTATCGGGGTCCCAGATACGCAGTATTTT
cdr3_aa: CASSIGVPDTQYF

d_call: NA
clone_size: NA
v_call: TRBV19
j_call: TRBJ2-2
cdr3_nt: TGTGCCAGTAGTATAGATCTCGGAGGGAACACCGGGGAGCTGTTTTTT
cdr3_aa: CASSIDLGGNTGELFF

d_call: TRBD1
clone_size: NA
v_call: TRBV2
j_call: TRBJ1-5
cdr3_nt: TGTGCCAGCAGTGAGAGGGACAGGGCAAGGCAGCCCCAGCATTTT
cdr3_aa: CASSERDRARQPQHF

d_call: TRBD1
clone_size: NA
v_call: TRBV18
j_call: TRBJ2-3
cdr3_nt: TGTGCCAGCTCAAAGGGACAGGGCTTAGATACGCAGTATTTT
cdr3_aa: CASSKGQGLDTQYF

d_call: NA
clone_size: NA
v_call: TRBV5-4
j_call: TRBJ2-7
cdr3_nt: TGTGCCAGCAGCGCTTGGGGGCAAGGGTCCTACGAGCAGTACTTC
cdr3_aa: CASSAWGQGSYEQYF

d_call: NA
clone_size: NA
v_call: TRBV6-1
j_call: TRBJ2-2
cdr3_nt: TGTGCCAGCAGTGCCCGAAGGGGCGGGGCGAACACCGGGGAGCTGTTTTTT
cdr3_aa: CASSARRGGANTGELFF

d_call: TRBD1
clone_size: NA
v_call: TRBV11-3
j_call: TRBJ2-7
cdr3_nt: TGTGCCAGCAGTGTGGGGCAGGGGGCCTACGAGCAGTACTTC
cdr3_aa: CASSVGQGAYEQYF

d_call: TRBD1
clone_size: NA
v_call: TRBV5-1
j_call: TRBJ1-2
cdr3_nt: TGCGCCAGCAGCTTGGCCAGGACAGGGTTCGAGGGCTACACCTTC
cdr3_aa: CASSLARTGFEGYTF

d_call: NA
clone_size: NA
v_call: TRBV19
j_call: TRBJ1-4
cdr3_nt: TGTGCCAGTAGTCCCGGCAGGTATAATGAAAAACTGTTTTTT
cdr3_aa: CASSPGRYNEKLFF

d_call: TRBD1
clone_size: NA
v_call: TRBV4-2
j_call: TRBJ1-3
cdr3_nt: TGTGCCAGCAGCCAAGAAGACAGGGAGGGAAACACCATATATTTT
cdr3_aa: CASSQEDREGNTIYF

d_call: TRBD1
clone_size: few
v_call: TRBV28
j_call: TRBJ1-1
cdr3_nt: TGTGCCAGCAGTTTAGGGGACAGGGGAAACACTGAAGCTTTCTTT
cdr3_aa: CASSLGDRGNTEAFF

d_call: NA
clone_size: NA
v_call: TRBV30
j_call: TRBJ2-2
cdr3_nt: TGTGCCTGGACTCCGGCGGGGGCGGGCGGGGAGCTGTTTTTT
cdr3_aa: CAWTPAGAGGELFF

d_call: NA
clone_size: NA
v_call: TRBV6-4
j_call: TRBJ2-1
cdr3_nt: TGTGCCAGCAGTGACCCTCCAATAAAGGGGATTGAGCAGTTCTTC
cdr3_aa: CASSDPPIKGIEQFF

d_call: TRBD1
clone_size: NA
v_call: TRBV6-5
j_call: TRBJ2-1
cdr3_nt: TGTGCCAGCAGTTACTCGCTGGGACAGGGGAGGCGCGAGCAGTTCTTC
cdr3_aa: CASSYSLGQGRREQFF

d_call: NA
clone_size: NA
v_call: TRBV10-3
j_call: TRBJ2-5
cdr3_nt: TGTGCCATCAAACCAACTCAGGGGACCCAAGAGACCCAGTACTTC
cdr3_aa: CAIKPTQGTQETQYF

d_call: NA
clone_size: once
v_call: TRBV4-3
j_call: TRBJ2-1
cdr3_nt: TGCGCCAGCTCAGAGGCTTACCGCTCCTACAATGAGCAGTTCTTC
cdr3_aa: CASSEAYRSYNEQFF

d_call: TRBD1
clone_size: NA
v_call: TRBV6-1
j_call: TRBJ2-1
cdr3_nt: TGTGCCAGCAGTGACCGGGACAGGGGCTGGTACAATGAGCAGTTCTTC
cdr3_aa: CASSDRDRGWYNEQFF

d_call: NA
clone_size: NA
v_call: TRBV28
j_call: TRBJ1-1
cdr3_nt: TGTGCCAGCAGTTTATTCCAGGGGACCCTTACTGAAGCTTTCTTT
cdr3_aa: CASSLFQGTLTEAFF

d_call: NA
clone_size: NA
v_call: TRBV28
j_call: TRBJ1-1
cdr3_nt: TGTGCCGCGTTAGACAGCGGGGGGACTGAAGCTTTCTTT
cdr3_aa: CAALDSGGTEAFF

d_call: TRBD1
clone_size: few
v_call: TRBV6-5
j_call: TRBJ1-5
cdr3_nt: TGTGCCAGCAGGACAGGGCCCTATCAGCCCCAGCATTTT
cdr3_aa: CASRTGPYQPQHF

d_call: TRBD1
clone_size: few
v_call: TRBV30
j_call: TRBJ2-7
cdr3_nt: TGTGCCTGGAGGGGGACAGGGTGGTATGAGCAGTACTTC
cdr3_aa: CAWRGTGWYEQYF

d_call: NA
clone_size: NA
v_call: TRBV21-1
j_call: TRBJ1-5
cdr3_nt: TGTGCCAGCAGCTCAAAGTATCGACTTCAGGGGGCGTTCAATCAGCCCCAGCATTTT
cdr3_aa: CASSSKYRLQGAFNQPQHF

d_call: TRBD1
clone_size: NA
v_call: TRBV5-4
j_call: TRBJ2-1
cdr3_nt: TGTGCCAGCAGTCGGGACAGGGGATCCTACAATGAGCAGTTCTTC
cdr3_aa: CASSRDRGSYNEQFF

d_call: TRBD1
clone_size: NA
v_call: TRBV7-2
j_call: TRBJ2-2
cdr3_nt: TGTGCCAGCACCGGGACAGGGGGCGCTTCCCTATCCGGGCTGTTTTTT
cdr3_aa: CASTGTGGASLSGLFF

d_call: NA
clone_size: once
v_call: TRBV12-5
j_call: TRBJ1-1
cdr3_nt: TGTGCTATGACATCCAATCGGGACACCATCACTGAAGCTTTCTTT
cdr3_aa: CAMTSNRDTITEAFF

d_call: NA
clone_size: NA
v_call: TRBV7-6
j_call: TRBJ1-1
cdr3_nt: TGTGCCAGCAGCGACCAGGTAAACACTGAAGCTTTCTTT
cdr3_aa: CASSDQVNTEAFF

d_call: NA
clone_size: NA
v_call: TRBV21-1
j_call: TRBJ2-3
cdr3_nt: TGTGCCAGCAGCAAAAGGGGAATCCCCACAGATACGCAGTATTTT
cdr3_aa: CASSKRGIPTDTQYF

d_call: NA
clone_size: NA
v_call: TRBV7-2
j_call: TRBJ1-1
cdr3_nt: TGTGCCAGCAGCTTAGCGGGACACCTTGAAGCTTTCTTT
cdr3_aa: CASSLAGHLEAFF

d_call: TRBD2
clone_size: NA
v_call: TRBV29-1
j_call: TRBJ2-3
cdr3_nt: TGCAGCGTTTCTCGGGGGGGAGCAGATACGCAGTATTTT
cdr3_aa: CSVSRGGADTQYF

d_call: NA
clone_size: NA
v_call: TRBV28
j_call: TRBJ1-1
cdr3_nt: TGTGCCAGCAGTGGAGCGGGGAAGAAAGCTGAAGCTTTCTTT
cdr3_aa: CASSGAGKKAEAFF

d_call: TRBD2
clone_size: NA
v_call: TRBV2
j_call: TRBJ2-1
cdr3_nt: TGTGCCAGCAGTGAAGCAGGGGTCGGGCGGGGGGGCTTCTACAATGAGCAGTTCTTC
cdr3_aa: CASSEAGVGRGGFYNEQFF

d_call: TRBD1
clone_size: NA
v_call: TRBV7-8
j_call: TRBJ1-1
cdr3_nt: TGTGCCAGCAGCTCCCCTCGGACAGGGGGGGCTGAAGCTTTCTTT
cdr3_aa: CASSSPRTGGAEAFF

d_call: TRBD2
clone_size: NA
v_call: TRBV11-1
j_call: TRBJ2-7
cdr3_nt: TGTGCCAGCAGCCGGACTAGCGGGGGCCTTAACACCTACGAGCAGTACTTC
cdr3_aa: CASSRTSGGLNTYEQYF

d_call: TRBD2
clone_size: NA
v_call: TRBV2
j_call: TRBJ2-5
cdr3_nt: TGTGCCAGCACCACGGGACTAGCGGGAGGAATAGAGACCCAGTACTTC
cdr3_aa: CASTTGLAGGIETQYF

d_call: TRBD1
clone_size: NA
v_call: TRBV5-6
j_call: TRBJ1-6
cdr3_nt: TGTGCCAGCAGCGGGCCGGGACAGGGATTCACCGGTCTCCACTTT
cdr3_aa: CASSGPGQGFTGLHF

d_call: NA
clone_size: NA
v_call: TRBV30
j_call: TRBJ1-5
cdr3_nt: TGTGCCTGGAGTGTACCTGGGAGAGTTCAGCCCCAGCATTTT
cdr3_aa: CAWSVPGRVQPQHF

d_call: TRBD2
clone_size: NA
v_call: TRBV7-8
j_call: TRBJ2-1
cdr3_nt: TGTGCCAGCAGCCCCGGGACTACCCAGGGAAATGAGCAGTTCTTC
cdr3_aa: CASSPGTTQGNEQFF

d_call: TRBD2
clone_size: NA
v_call: TRBV7-9
j_call: TRBJ2-7
cdr3_nt: TGTGCCAGCAGCCGAGGAGGACTAGCGGGAGGGCCTACCTACGAGCAGTACTTC
cdr3_aa: CASSRGGLAGGPTYEQYF

d_call: NA
clone_size: NA
v_call: TRBV29-1
j_call: TRBJ2-1
cdr3_nt: TGCAGCGGCGTTACAGAGAGCTCCTACAATGAGCAGTTCTTC
cdr3_aa: CSGVTESSYNEQFF

d_call: TRBD2
clone_size: NA
v_call: TRBV27
j_call: TRBJ2-1
cdr3_nt: TGTGCCAGCAGTGGGTCTAGCGGGGGGTGGAATGAGCAGTTCTTC
cdr3_aa: CASSGSSGGWNEQFF

d_call: NA
clone_size: NA
v_call: TRBV27
j_call: TRBJ1-2
cdr3_nt: TGTGCCAGCAGTTTGGGAGCTCCAGCTAACTATGGCTACACCTTC
cdr3_aa: CASSLGAPANYGYTF

d_call: NA
clone_size: NA
v_call: TRBV4-3
j_call: TRBJ2-7
cdr3_nt: TGCGCCAGCAGCCAAGAGTACCATTCAGTCTACGAGCAGTACTTC
cdr3_aa: CASSQEYHSVYEQYF

d_call: NA
clone_size: NA
v_call: TRBV4-1
j_call: TRBJ1-2
cdr3_nt: TGCGCCAGCAGCCAAGAGGTCCAGGGAACTAACTATGGCTACACCTTC
cdr3_aa: CASSQEVQGTNYGYTF